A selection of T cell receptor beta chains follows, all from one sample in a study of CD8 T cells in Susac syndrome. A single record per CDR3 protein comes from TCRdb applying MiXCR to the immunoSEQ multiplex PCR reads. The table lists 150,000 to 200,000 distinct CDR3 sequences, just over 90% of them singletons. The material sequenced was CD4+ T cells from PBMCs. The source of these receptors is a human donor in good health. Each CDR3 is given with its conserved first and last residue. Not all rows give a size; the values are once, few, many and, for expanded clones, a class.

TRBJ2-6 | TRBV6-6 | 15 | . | CASSGQGSGANVLTF
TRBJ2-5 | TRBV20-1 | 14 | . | CSASQTSGGETQYF
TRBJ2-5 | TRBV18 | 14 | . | CASSPPIPQETQYF
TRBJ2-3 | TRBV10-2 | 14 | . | CASLRAGGQDTQYF
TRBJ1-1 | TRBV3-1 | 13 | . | CASSQVTATEAFF
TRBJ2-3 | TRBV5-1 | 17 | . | CASSIATSGGAIDTQYF
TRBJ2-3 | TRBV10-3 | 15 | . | CAISAAAIGTDTQYF
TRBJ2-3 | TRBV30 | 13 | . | CAQDSGGTDTQYF
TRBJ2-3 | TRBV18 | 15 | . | CASSSTGAGTDTQYF
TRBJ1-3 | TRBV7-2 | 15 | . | CASSPIIYSGNTIYF
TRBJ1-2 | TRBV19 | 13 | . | CATSNTGGGGYTF
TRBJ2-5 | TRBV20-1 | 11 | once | CSASQGETQYF
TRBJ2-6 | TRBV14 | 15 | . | CASSQAASGANVLTF
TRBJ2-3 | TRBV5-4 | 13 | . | CARRAWGTDTQYF
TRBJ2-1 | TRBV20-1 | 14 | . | CSARDPRQGDEQFF
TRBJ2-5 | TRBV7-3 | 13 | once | CASSLSYLGTQYF
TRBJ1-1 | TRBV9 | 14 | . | CASSVATENTEAFF
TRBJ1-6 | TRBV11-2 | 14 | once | CASSLARRNSPLHF
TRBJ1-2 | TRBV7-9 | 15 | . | CASSSTGTGGYGYTF
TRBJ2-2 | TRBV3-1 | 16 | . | CASSHLRRTNTGELFF
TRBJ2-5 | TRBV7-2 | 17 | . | CASSLVASGPSGETQYF
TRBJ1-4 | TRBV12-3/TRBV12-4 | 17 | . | CASSLRQGASTNEKLFF
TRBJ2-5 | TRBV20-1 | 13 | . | CSAQGRWGETQYF
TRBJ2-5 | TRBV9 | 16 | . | CASSVGGIATVETQYF
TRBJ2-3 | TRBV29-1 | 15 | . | CSVESPRVGADTQYF
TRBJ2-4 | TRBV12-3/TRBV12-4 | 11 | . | CASRQGNIQYF
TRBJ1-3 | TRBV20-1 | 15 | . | CSARDPQGAGNTIYF
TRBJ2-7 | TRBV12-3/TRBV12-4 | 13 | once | CASSPDIVYEQYF
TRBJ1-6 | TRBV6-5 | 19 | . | CASSYAGTSMSSYNSPLHF
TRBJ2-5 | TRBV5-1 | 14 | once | CASSWGQGDETQYF
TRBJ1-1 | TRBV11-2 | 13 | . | CASSFTGDPVAFF
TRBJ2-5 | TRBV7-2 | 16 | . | CASSSGRSRAGETQYF
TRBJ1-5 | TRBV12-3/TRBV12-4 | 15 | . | CASSFWSGGDQPQHF
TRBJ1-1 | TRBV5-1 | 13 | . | CASSLVVGAEAFF
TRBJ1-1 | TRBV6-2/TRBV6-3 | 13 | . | CASSYWGNTEAFF
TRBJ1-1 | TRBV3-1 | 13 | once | CASSQETYTEAFF
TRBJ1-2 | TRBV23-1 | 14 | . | CASFSSRPNYGYTF
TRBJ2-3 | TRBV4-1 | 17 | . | CASSRTPYGGDADTQYF
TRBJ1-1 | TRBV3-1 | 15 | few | CASSQERGRNTEAFF